The 17 T cell receptor beta chains below come from one sample, sequenced in a study of shared clonotypes between healthy human individuals. Profiling relied on immunoSEQ multiplex PCR, and the TCRdb table lists in-frame clones only, not all of them. The sample includes roughly 1,800,000 clones, roughly 95% of them seen just once. Naive CD8 cells, CD45RO-negative and positively selected for CCR7, excluded terminally differentiated effector memory CD45RA+ cells. Source material: naive CD8+ T cells sorted from blood. The source of these receptors is a young man in good health.

The table lists this clone with a count of one. V gene TRBV6-6 combines with J gene TRBJ2-3; weak D call: TRBD2 (6 bases). CDR3 size: 16 residues. V lost 6 bases and J lost 0, with 16 bases in between. Germline loops: CDR1 MNHNY, CDR2 SVGAGI (reference sequence). CDR3 DNA sequence: TGTGCCAGCAGCCAGGGACTTCCCTCTAGCACAGATACGCAGTATTTT. The encoded protein is CASSQGLPSSTDTQYF.

This clone has a single count. One junction end disagrees with the germline gene, perhaps due to a read error. The chain is built from TRBV7-7 and TRBJ1-5, with 8 bases aligning to TRBD1. The germline gives CDR1 SSHAT, CDR2 FNYEAQ (reference sequence). The length of the CDR3 is 14 residues. In nucleotides, the CDR3 is TGTGCTAGCAGCTCAGGGGGCCTAAATCAGCCCCAGCATTTT. Amino acids: CASSSGGLNQPQHF.

This chain connects TRBV2 to TRBJ1-6; D gene ambiguous. Germline V gene lookup returns CDR1 SNHLY and CDR2 FYNNEI. The length of the CDR3 is 15 residues. V was clipped by 1 base and J by 1 base, with 5 bases between them. The CDR3 nucleotides are TGTGCCAGCAGTGAAGAAGATTCCTATAATTCACCCCTCCACTTT. Residues: CASSEEDSYNSPLHF.

The chain has TRBV14 and TRBJ2-3, with 15 nucleotides matching TRBD2. CDR1 and CDR2 (germline): SGHDN, FVKESK. This CDR3 has 22 amino acids. The J segment lost 5 bases and the V segment lost 4 bases, leaving 22 bases of the junction unmatched. Here the CDR3 reads CASSPIPDPKTGLAGGVDTQYF. CDR3 DNA sequence: TGTGCCAGCAGCCCAATACCGGACCCCAAAACCGGACTAGCGGGAGGGGTAGATACGCAGTATTTT.

The chain carries TRBV5-1 and TRBJ2-5, with 12 bases that match TRBD2. This CDR3 contains 17 residues. CDR1 and CDR2 from the germline V gene are SGHRS and YFSETQ. With 6 bases clipped from V and 5 bases from J, the junction kept 14 bases outside the gene matches. CDR3 nucleotide sequence: TGCGCCAGCACCTGGACAGGGAGACTAGCGGGAGAGGAGACCCAGTACTTC. Translated, it gives CASTWTGRLAGEETQYF.

This chain joins TRBV7-9 and TRBJ1-1, with no clear D. The V gene's germline CDR1 is SEHNR and CDR2 FQNEAQ (reference sequence). The V end was cut by 5 bases, the J end by 3 bases, with 16 bases between. The CDR3 length is 15 residues. CDR3 loop: CASSPRALGYTEAFF. In DNA form, the CDR3 reads TGTGCCAGCAGCCCCCGGGCCTTGGGTTACACTGAAGCTTTCTTT.

The chain joins TRBV5-6 to TRBJ2-7; 9 bases fit TRBD1. Trimming at V came to 4 bases and at J to 6 bases, leaving 17 bases not matched to a gene. The V gene's germline CDR1 is SGHDT and CDR2 YYEEEE. This CDR3 spans 17 amino acids. CDR3 sequence (DNA): TGTGCCAGCAGCCACGGGACAGGGTACGTGCAATATCGCGAGCAGTACTTC. It is translated as CASSHGTGYVQYREQYF.

The V and J genes are TRBV4-3 and TRBJ2-7; 8 nucleotides match TRBD2. CDR1 is LGHNA, CDR2 YSLEER, per germline. V gave up 0 bases and J gave up 1 base; unmatched junction bases: 8. The CDR3 runs 17 residues. CDR3 nucleotide sequence: TGCGCCAGCAGCCAAGATCTACTAGCGGAGGGGTCCTACGAGCAGTACTTC. Translated, it gives CASSQDLLAEGSYEQYF.

This clone showed up just once. This chain connects TRBV6-1 to TRBJ2-7, with 9 bases that match TRBD1. CDR3 length: 15 amino acids. CDR1 and CDR2 (germline): MNHNS, SASEGT. The V segment lost 6 bases and the J segment 6 bases; nucleotides outside the gene matches: 12. In nucleotides, the CDR3 is TGTGCCAGCAGAGATACGGGACAGGGTAGACCCGAGCAGTACTTC. Amino acids: CASRDTGQGRPEQYF.

The rearrangement links TRBV27 to TRBJ1-2, with D possibly TRBD1 on 6 matching bases. Germline CDR1 and CDR2: MNHEY and SMNVEV (reference sequence). Trimming pared 6 bases from V and 3 bases from J, leaving 14 bases between. The CDR3 spans 14 residues. CDR3 sequence: CASSKGVKDYGYTF. In nucleotides, the CDR3 is TGTGCCAGCAGCAAGGGGGTTAAGGACTATGGCTACACCTTC.

The rearrangement joins TRBV6-6 to TRBJ2-5; 10 positions match TRBD2. Germline CDR1 is MNHNY and CDR2 is SVGAGI (reference sequence). Trimming at V came to 7 bases and at J to 7 bases, leaving 12 bases not matched to a gene. CDR3 size: 15 residues. The CDR3 DNA follows: TGTGCCAGCACCCTCGAGGCTAGCGGGAGTGGGACCCAGTACTTC. It is translated as CASTLEASGSGTQYF.

The gene calls are TRBV10-3 and TRBJ1-5; D gene ambiguous. Germline CDR1 ENHRY, CDR2 SYGVKD. This CDR3 is built from 13 residues. Deletions cut 7 bases from V and 6 bases from J, with 13 bases between. In nucleotides, the CDR3 is TGTGCCATCAAGGAGGGCCAGGCTCAGCCCCAGCATTTT. Its translation: CAIKEGQAQPQHF.

CDR3 region: CASSGGRAPNTEAFF. CDR3 bases: TGTGCCAGCAGCGGTGGACGGGCACCAAACACTGAAGCTTTCTTT. The chain combines TRBV7-9 with TRBJ1-1; D gene uncertain. The V gene lost 5 bases and the J gene lost 2 bases, with 15 bases spanning the gap. Germline CDR1 is SEHNR and CDR2 is FQNEAQ (reference sequence). The CDR3 length is 15 residues.

The DNA of the CDR3 is TGTGCCAGCAGCCTTGCGTTAGCGGGTGTAGAAGGCTACGAGCAGTACTTC. Its translation: CASSLALAGVEGYEQYF. The chain recombines TRBV7-8 with TRBJ2-7; 7 bases map to TRBD2. Germline-derived CDR1 and CDR2 are SGHVS and FQNEAQ. There are 17 residues in the CDR3. V gave up 5 bases and J gave up 3 bases; unmatched junction bases: 16.

V is TRBV4-3 and J is TRBJ1-5; no firm D call. V was pared by 7 bases and J by 2 bases, with 18 bases between. The CDR3 is 16 residues long. Germline V gene sequence: CDR1 LGHNA, CDR2 YSLEER. CDR3 DNA: TGCGCCAGCACGGCCTGGTCCGGGGATGGCAATCAGCCCCAGCATTTT. Protein: CASTAWSGDGNQPQHF.

The chain links TRBV10-3 to TRBJ2-5; tentatively, D is TRBD2 (6 bases). Germline V gene sequence: CDR1 ENHRY, CDR2 SYGVKD. There are 11 residues in the CDR3. Trimming cost V 11 bases and J 9 bases, with 16 bases left between them. The CDR3 region is CAAGTGVAQYF. The CDR3 region has the DNA TGTGCCGCGGGGACGGGGGTGGCCCAGTACTTC.

The V and J genes are TRBV19 and TRBJ1-1; perhaps TRBD1 as D (6 bases). Germline V gene sequence: CDR1 LNHDA, CDR2 SQIVND (reference sequence). This CDR3 spans 11 amino acids. V lost 9 bases to trimming and J lost 6 bases, with 11 bases between them. The CDR3 coding sequence is TGTGCCAGCGAACAGGGACCTGAAGCTTTCTTT. This translates into CASEQGPEAFF.